This T cell receptor (beta chain) was captured by sequencing in a study of shared clonotypes between healthy human individuals. Terminally differentiated effector memory CD45RA+ cells were left out of the naive CD8 fraction, which was CD45RO-negative and positively selected for CCR7. Adult donors, all healthy and HIV-negative, had no recent acute infections or vaccinations. Splitting of each subset's genomic DNA was done evenly across several immunoSEQ plates. The method was immunoSEQ multiplex PCR; TCRdb's version includes in-frame clones alone and lacks a portion of them. Here the sample spans around 640,000 clones, about 95% being singletons. In the case of this clone: Its antigen is undetermined.

Study-level results: Having only a few donors restricted how much genetic and exposure-history diversity was captured.

The germline V gene encodes CDR1 SEHNR and CDR2 FQNEAQ (reference sequence). Unmatched junction bases numbered 7, after V lost 4 bases and J lost 2 bases. The CDR3 contains 16 residues. This sequence originates from a woman between 25 and 40 years old in good health. The genes are TRBV7-9 and TRBJ2-3, with 9 bases fitting TRBD2. Sequenced sample: naive CD8+ T cells sorted from blood. The CDR3 nucleotides read TGTGCCAGCAGCTCAGCCCTAGCGGGAATCACAGATACGCAGTATTTT. It yields the protein CASSSALAGITDTQYF.